The 7 T cell receptor beta chains given below trace back to one sample, sequenced in a study of T cell clusters in autoimmune cytopenias. TRB was amplified from 250 ng of peripheral blood genomic DNA per sample. Multiplex touch-down PCR amplified TRB using TRB-A and TRB-B pools in one tube. TCRdb re-called the multiplex PCR reads and shows each CDR3 protein once, DNA omitted. Here the sample table reports about 6,700 distinct CDR3 sequences. This sample was also put to use in a study of T cell repertoires in aging, cancer and after chemotherapy.

Sequencing was carried out using peripheral blood. These receptors were collected from a human donor in good health.

V is TRBV6-5 and J is TRBJ1-5. CDR1 is MNHEY and CDR2 is SVGAGI in the germline V gene. The CDR3 is 15 amino acids. The CDR3 sequence: CASSYSVYSNQPQHF.

According to its frequency, this clonotype is medium-sized. The rearrangement uses TRBV12-3 or TRBV12-4 and TRBJ2-3. The CDR3 spans 13 residues. Here the CDR3 reads CASSLADVNTQYF.

This chain connects TRBV6-4 to TRBJ2-3; with no DNA, the TCRdb D assignment of TRBD2 cannot be verified. The CDR3 length is 17 residues. The germline CDR1 and CDR2 sequences are MRHNA and SNTAGT. The CDR3 protein is CASSDSHSAGAVDTQYF.

The chain combines TRBV30 with TRBJ2-5; TCRdb names TRBD1, which stays unverified in the absence of DNA. This CDR3 is built from 14 residues. From germline, CDR1 is GTSNPN and CDR2 SVGIG (reference sequence). The CDR3 spells CAWSRGQIQETQYF.

The CDR3 reads CAISDPFRQGHYGYTF. J is TRBJ1-2 and V is TRBV10-3; TCRdb designates TRBD1, a call that cannot be tested without DNA. There are 16 residues in the CDR3. Per germline, CDR1 ENHRY and CDR2 SYGVKD.

This chain connects TRBV6-4 to TRBJ2-3; the TRBD1 assignment by TCRdb is unverifiable without DNA. Germline values: CDR1 MRHNA, CDR2 SNTAGT. The CDR3 extends over 15 amino acids. The CDR3 spells CASSDGRGSTDTQYF.

In terms of frequency, this clonotype is medium-sized. This CDR3 is CASSRGQGDTGELFF. V and J are TRBV19 and TRBJ2-2; there is no DNA to check the TCRdb D call of TRBD1. Germline CDR1 reads LNHDA; CDR2 reads SQIVND (reference sequence). This CDR3 has 15 amino acids.